Listed here are 32 T cell receptor beta chains from one sample, sequenced in a study of blood T cell repertoires in COVID-19 (dated by TCRdb to 2020 to 2022). The library was made by the immunoSEQ multiplex PCR assay. Here the immuneACCESS table is served through TCRdb, limited to in-frame sequences with V and J called. Missing clones are a known gap in these copies; in checked studies unresolved V genes cover under half, and the rest lacks a known reason. Here the sample has 250,000 to 300,000 clones; about nine tenths occur a single time. The top ten clones comprise roughly a sixth of the sample. The sequencing input was PBMCs or T cells enriched from blood (not recorded which). The receptors here all came from a man between 18 and 29 years old who had recovered from COVID-19.

This chain joins TRBV2 and TRBJ2-1, with 8 bases fitting TRBD2. This CDR3 comprises 15 residues. The ends lost 2 bases at V and 5 bases at J; junction bases unmatched: 5. Germline V gene sequence: CDR1 SNHLY, CDR2 FYNNEI. CDR3 sequence (DNA): TGTGCCAGCAGTGAAAGGGCGGGGGGAAACAATGAGCAGTTCTTC. This translates into CASSERAGGNNEQFF.

The CDR3 loop reads CASSPTASGNTIYF. For the CDR3, the DNA is TGTGCCAGCAGCCCAACAGCCTCTGGAAACACCATATATTTT. The chain has TRBV3-1 (or the pseudogene TRBV3-2) and TRBJ1-3; D is undetermined. The CDR3 is made up of 14 amino acids. Germline V gene lookup returns CDR1 LGHDT and CDR2 YNNKEL (reference sequence). Trimming left V 4 bases short and J 0 bases short, with 7 bases between.

This rearrangement joins TRBV11-2 to TRBJ2-1; D might be TRBD2 (6 bases). The CDR3 runs to 15 residues. The V end was cut by 1 base, the J end by 6 bases, with 13 bases between. From germline, CDR1 is SGHAT and CDR2 FQNNGV. CDR3 loop: CASSLGGGEANEQFF. CDR3 sequence (DNA): TGTGCCAGCAGCTTAGGTGGAGGGGAGGCCAATGAGCAGTTCTTC.

The chain combines TRBV6-5 with TRBJ2-7, with 8 bases identical to TRBD2. Unmatched junction bases numbered 6, after V lost 0 bases and J lost 2 bases. From germline, CDR1 is MNHEY and CDR2 SVGAGI. This CDR3 comprises 16 residues. The CDR3 nucleotides are TGTGCCAGCAGTTACTCGATTTTCGGGGGGGCCTACGAGCAGTACTTC. Its translation is CASSYSIFGGAYEQYF.

V is TRBV9 and J is TRBJ2-1; weak D call: TRBD1 (6 bases). CDR1 is SGDLS, CDR2 YYNGEE, per germline. The CDR3 loop spans 15 amino acids. With 3 bases removed from V and 0 bases from J, the gap between germline ends came to 10 bases. CDR3 DNA sequence: TGTGCCAGCAGCGAGAAGGGGGACTCCTACAATGAGCAGTTCTTC. Translating gives CASSEKGDSYNEQFF.

This sequence joins TRBV6-6 and TRBJ1-2; 8 positions agree with TRBD1. Germline CDR1 MNHNY, CDR2 SVGAGI (reference sequence). With 2 bases clipped from V and 7 bases from J, the junction kept 6 bases outside the gene matches. The CDR3 has 14 residues. CDR3 residues: CASSYGQGSSGYTF. The DNA of the CDR3 is TGTGCCAGCAGTTACGGACAGGGAAGTAGTGGCTACACCTTC.

The chain has TRBV23-1 and TRBJ1-5; a weak D match, TRBD1 (6 bases). TRBV23-1 is treated as an ORF (open reading frame) with a function not yet certain. The germline V and J ends were trimmed by 3 bases and 5 bases, with 17 bases remaining between them. The CDR3 is 16 residues long. The CDR3 spells CASSHLAQQGHQPQHF. The CDR3 nucleotides read TGCGCCAGCAGTCATCTCGCCCAACAGGGCCATCAGCCCCAGCATTTT.

The chain joins TRBV11-2 to TRBJ2-2; TRBD1 matches 7 bases. V lost 5 bases, J lost 6 bases, and 3 bases stayed unmatched. The CDR3 loop spans 13 amino acids. Germline CDR1 SGHAT, CDR2 FQNNGV. The CDR3 is CASSPTGPGELFF. CDR3 nucleotides: TGTGCCAGCAGCCCGACAGGGCCCGGGGAGCTGTTTTTT.

This rearrangement joins TRBV29-1 to TRBJ1-2; unclear D gene. Germline CDR1 SQVTM, CDR2 ANQGSEA. This CDR3 has 11 amino acids. V gave up 4 bases and J gave up 8 bases, with 11 bases separating them. In DNA form, the CDR3 reads TGCAGCGTTGGGTCCGACGGGGGCTACACCTTC. Residues: CSVGSDGGYTF.

The chain employs TRBV10-2 and TRBJ2-7; 7 bases match TRBD1. Germline trimming cut 3 bases from V and 8 bases from J; bases unmatched to any gene: 10. Germline CDR1 and CDR2: WSHSY and SAAADI. This CDR3 comprises 14 residues. CDR3 bases: TGCGCCAGCAGTGATACCTTGCCAGGGGGTAAGCAGTACTTC. Amino acids: CASSDTLPGGKQYF.

The CDR3 here is CASRAGVGNEQFF. CDR3 nucleotide sequence: TGTGCCAGCAGAGCGGGAGTAGGCAATGAGCAGTTCTTC. The chain employs TRBV11-3 and TRBJ2-1; 8 positions agree with TRBD2. V dropped 6 bases and J dropped 6; count of bases not matched to a gene: 4. This CDR3 is 13 amino acids long. Germline-derived CDR1 and CDR2 are SGHNT and YENEEA.

The chain employs TRBV5-6 and TRBJ2-1, with D maybe TRBD2 (6 bases). This CDR3 has 16 residues. In germline, CDR1 is SGHDT, CDR2 YYEEEE. V lost 4 bases and J 2 bases, leaving 16 bases between the germline ends. This chain's CDR3 is CASSPVGGGPYNEQFF. As DNA, the CDR3 is TGTGCCAGCAGCCCTGTGGGGGGTGGTCCCTACAATGAGCAGTTCTTC. The full variable domain, its missing parts supplied by reference TRBV5-6 and TRBJ2-1, is DAGVTQSPTHLIKTRGQQVTLRCSPKSGHDTVSWYQQALGQGPQFIFQYYEEEERQRGNFPDRFSGHQFPNYSSELNVNALLLGDSALYLCASSPVGGGPYNEQFFGPGTRLTVL.

The gene calls are TRBV2 and TRBJ1-2, with 7 positions matching TRBD1. This CDR3 comprises 13 residues. Germline loops: CDR1 SNHLY, CDR2 FYNNEI. Germline trimming cut 6 bases from V and 7 bases from J; bases unmatched to any gene: 8. The CDR3: CASRHGDSGGYTF. DNA for the CDR3: TGTGCCAGCAGGCATGGGGACAGCGGTGGCTACACCTTC.

The rearrangement links TRBV2 to TRBJ1-5, with 11 bases identical to TRBD1. This CDR3 contains 15 residues. Germline V gene data show CDR1 as SNHLY and CDR2 as FYNNEI. The V segment lost 8 bases and the J segment 6 bases; nucleotides outside the gene matches: 9. CDR3 nucleotides: TGTGCCAGCCGCCTCAGGACAGGGGGCCTTCAGCCCCAGCATTTT. Translation: CASRLRTGGLQPQHF.

This rearrangement joins TRBV4-1 to TRBJ2-1, with a possible D match to TRBD2 (7 bases). V shed 6 bases and J shed 5 bases, with 17 bases lying between them. CDR3 length equals 15 residues. Germline V CDR1 and CDR2: MGHRA, YSYEKL. The CDR3 sequence is CASSRLSGGHNEQFF. The CDR3 DNA follows: TGCGCCAGCAGTAGACTATCGGGGGGCCACAATGAGCAGTTCTTC.

V usage is TRBV19 and J usage is TRBJ2-1; 12 bases are a match to TRBD2. Trimming cost V 8 bases and J 8 bases; bases outside gene matches: 13. Germline CDR1 is LNHDA and CDR2 is SQIVND (reference sequence). CDR3 length equals 16 residues. The DNA of the CDR3 is TGTGCCAGTCGACGACTAGCGGGGGCCTCAGGGCATGAGCAGTTCTTC. This encodes CASRRLAGASGHEQFF.

The chain carries TRBV30 and TRBJ2-7; TRBD1 matches at 10 bases. The CDR3 covers 13 residues. V lost 4 bases to trimming and J lost 7 bases; unmatched junction nucleotides: 7. Germline values: CDR1 GTSNPN, CDR2 SVGIG (reference sequence). CDR3 region: CAWNRDRGLEQYF. As DNA, the CDR3 is TGTGCCTGGAATAGGGACAGGGGTCTAGAGCAGTACTTC. The full variable domain, completed using reference TRBV30 and TRBJ2-7, is SQTIHQWPATLVQPVGSPLSLECTVEGTSNPNLYWYRQAAGRGLQLLFYSVGIGQISSEVPQNLSASRPQDRQFILSSKKLLLSDSGFYLCAWNRDRGLEQYFGPGTRLTVT.

A note on this clone: Relative to the germline gene, one junction end is altered; a read error may explain this. V usage is TRBV6-5 and J usage is TRBJ2-3; a weak D match, TRBD1 (6 bases). Germline V lookup: CDR1 MNHEY, CDR2 SVGAGI. CDR3 length: 12 amino acids. The CDR3 loop is CASSTGWVTWTF. In DNA form, the CDR3 reads TGTGCCAGCAGTACAGGGTGGGTCACCTGGACGTTT.

The chain has TRBV28 and TRBJ1-1; 9 bases are a match to TRBD1. The ends lost 4 bases at V and 8 bases at J; junction bases unmatched: 8. The CDR3 runs 14 residues. Germline V lookup: CDR1 MDHEN, CDR2 SYDVKM. CDR3 nucleotides: TGTGCCAGCAGTTGGGACAGGGTCCTTACCGAAGCTTTCTTT. This sequence encodes CASSWDRVLTEAFF. Full variable domain (remainder filled in from reference TRBV28 and TRBJ1-1): DVKVTQSSRYLVKRTGEKVFLECVQDMDHENMFWYRQDPGLGLRLIYFSYDVKMKEKGDIPEGYSVSREKKERFSLILESASTNQTSMYLCASSWDRVLTEAFFGQGTRLTVV.

The J gene is TRBJ1-1, the V gene TRBV7-9; D ambiguous. Trimming took off 3 bases at V and 6 bases at J, with 14 bases between the two ends. This CDR3 region has 14 residues. The germline V gene encodes CDR1 SEHNR and CDR2 FQNEAQ (reference sequence). The CDR3 reads CASSFTDVLSEAFF. In DNA form, the CDR3 reads TGTGCCAGCAGCTTCACAGATGTCCTATCTGAAGCTTTCTTT.

This chain connects TRBV2 to TRBJ1-2, with D tentatively TRBD1 (6 bases). Germline CDR1 SNHLY, CDR2 FYNNEI. This CDR3 contains 14 residues. The V end was cut by 8 bases, the J end by 7 bases, with 20 bases between. The CDR3 DNA is TGTGCCAGCGAGATCTCAGCAGGGGCTGGTGGCTACACCTTC. Translated: CASEISAGAGGYTF.

V is TRBV6-5 and J is TRBJ1-4; 11 bases line up with TRBD1. CDR1 is MNHEY, CDR2 SVGAGI, per germline. The V gene end was trimmed by 7 bases and the J gene end by 5 bases; junction bases not matched to a gene: 6. The CDR3 is 15 residues long. The CDR3 bases are TGTGCCAGCATCCCGGGACAGGGGGGGAATGAAAAACTGTTTTTT. Translating it yields CASIPGQGGNEKLFF.

This clone was counted a single time. The rearrangement links TRBV11-3 to TRBJ2-1; D not certain. Per the germline V gene, CDR1 is SGHNT and CDR2 is YENEEA. This CDR3 spans 11 amino acids. Trimming removed 5 bases at V and 10 bases at J, with 9 bases between. The DNA for the CDR3 is TGTGCCAGCAGCGTCAGAGCGGAGCAGTTCTTC. It is translated as CASSVRAEQFF.

The count of this clone is one. The gene calls are TRBV27 and TRBJ1-2; possible D gene TRBD1, 5 bases. The germline gives CDR1 MNHEY, CDR2 SMNVEV (reference sequence). The CDR3 has 16 residues. V was clipped by 4 bases and J by 4 bases, with 19 bases between them. CDR3 in amino acids: CASSSHPGGKVYGYTF. The CDR3 DNA sequence: TGTGCCAGCAGTTCCCACCCGGGGGGGAAGGTCTATGGCTACACCTTC.

The V and J genes are TRBV4-2 and TRBJ2-7, with TRBD1 matching 11 bases. CDR3 length: 14 residues. CDR1 is LGHNA, CDR2 YNFKEQ, per germline. Trimming removed 0 bases from V and 6 bases from J; junction bases left unmatched: 1. The CDR3 nucleotides are TGTGCCAGCAGCCAAGAGGGACAGGGGGTCGAGCAGTACTTC. Translation gives CASSQEGQGVEQYF.

The chain employs TRBV19 and TRBJ1-1, with D tentatively TRBD1 (6 bases). Germline loops: CDR1 LNHDA, CDR2 SQIVND (reference sequence). The CDR3 is 14 amino acids. V was trimmed by 7 bases and J by 3 bases, leaving 15 bases between them. The CDR3 is CASKWGLGDTEAFF. CDR3 coding DNA: TGTGCCAGTAAATGGGGGCTGGGGGACACTGAAGCTTTCTTT.

This chain uses TRBV7-6 with TRBJ2-3, with 11 bases that match TRBD2. With 5 bases clipped from V and 4 bases from J, the junction kept 14 bases outside the gene matches. The CDR3 covers 18 residues. Germline assignment: CDR1 SGHVS and CDR2 FNYEAQ. The CDR3 sequence is CASSVKKGTSGMPDTQYF. For the CDR3, the DNA is TGTGCCAGCAGCGTGAAAAAAGGGACTAGCGGTATGCCAGATACGCAGTATTTT.

The V call is TRBV7-9, the J call TRBJ1-4; D may be TRBD1 (6 bases). CDR1 is SEHNR and CDR2 is FQNEAQ in the germline V gene (reference sequence). V gave up 5 bases and J gave up 8 bases, with 21 bases separating them. CDR3 length equals 16 residues. The CDR3 bases are TGTGCCAGCAGCGCGATAGGGACATCGAGGAGGGAAAAACTGTTTTTT. Its protein is CASSAIGTSRREKLFF.

The gene calls are TRBV4-2 and TRBJ2-5; D is unresolved. The CDR3 sequence is 12 residues long. V lost 1 base and J 3 bases, leaving 3 bases between the germline ends. Germline CDR1 LGHNA, CDR2 YNFKEQ. DNA for the CDR3: TGTGCCAGCAGCCAAGGCGAAGAGACCCAGTACTTC. This sequence encodes CASSQGEETQYF.

This clone has ten or more counts. J is TRBJ2-1 and V is TRBV6-4; 7 bases match TRBD2. V shed 0 bases, J shed 1 base, and the junction held 0 bases outside the gene matches. CDR1 is MRHNA and CDR2 is SNTAGT in the germline V gene. The CDR3 contains 15 residues. This chain's CDR3 is CASSDSAGSYNEQFF. The CDR3 nucleotides are TGTGCCAGCAGTGACTCAGCGGGGTCCTACAATGAGCAGTTCTTC.

The chain is built from TRBV10-2 and TRBJ2-1; 10 bases agree with TRBD2. V gave up 3 bases and J gave up 8 bases; unmatched junction bases: 10. This CDR3 is built from 16 residues. Germline assignment: CDR1 WSHSY and CDR2 SAAADI. The CDR3: CASSDNWLAGADEQFF. CDR3 coding DNA: TGCGCCAGCAGTGATAATTGGCTAGCGGGAGCGGATGAGCAGTTCTTC.

This clone came up a few times. V and J are TRBV2 and TRBJ2-7; 7 bases are a match to TRBD2. Trimming at V came to 6 bases and at J to 6 bases, leaving 8 bases not matched to a gene. Germline V gives CDR1 SNHLY, CDR2 FYNNEI. The CDR3 length is 13 residues. CDR3 DNA: TGTGCCAGCAGCCGGGACTACACTGCCGAGCAGTACTTC. Protein product: CASSRDYTAEQYF.